A selection of T cell receptor beta chains follows, all from one sample in a study of blood T cell repertoires in COVID-19. This table comes from immunoSEQ multiplex PCR, and its TCRdb copy is limited to in-frame clones, with some not included. The sample has under 95,000 clones; over 80% are singletons. The sample was peripheral blood. Every receptor here comes from a woman of 80 years or more with active or convalescent COVID-19. The CDR3 runs from the conserved cysteine through the conserved F or W. A D gene is named only where the DNA matches it firmly. Size tells how often a clone was seen (once, few, many) or the class of an expanded clone, and some rows leave it out.

abundance	v_gene	d_gene	j_gene	CDR3aa	CDR3nt
once	TRBV2	.	TRBJ2-4	CASSVKNIQYF	TGTGCCAGCAGTGTAAAAAACATTCAGTACTTC
.	TRBV5-1	.	TRBJ1-1	CASLGGGAGNTEAFF	TGCGCCAGCCTGGGGGGGGGCGCGGGGAACACTGAAGCTTTCTTT
.	TRBV6-5	.	TRBJ2-1	CASSGQPHNEQFF	TGTGCCAGCAGCGGACAGCCGCACAATGAGCAGTTCTTC
.	TRBV5-1	.	TRBJ1-2	CASSLDRPYGYTF	TGCGCCAGCAGCCTGGACAGACCCTATGGCTACACCTTC
.	TRBV6-2/TRBV6-3	.	TRBJ2-1	CASSYSQGEQFF	TGTGCCAGCAGTTACTCGCAGGGTGAGCAGTTCTTC
.	TRBV9	TRBD1	TRBJ1-4	CASSATTGVGEKLFF	TGTGCCAGCAGCGCAACGACAGGGGTGGGTGAAAAACTGTTTTTT
.	TRBV25-1	TRBD1	TRBJ1-1	CASSGLAPGQGNTEAFF	TGTGCCAGCAGTGGACTCGCCCCGGGACAGGGGAACACTGAAGCTTTCTTT
.	TRBV7-2	TRBD2	TRBJ2-5	CASSLAGVGQETQYF	TGTGCCAGCAGCTTGGCGGGAGTGGGACAAGAGACCCAGTACTTC
.	TRBV20-1	.	TRBJ1-2	CSAERGDGYTF	TGCAGTGCAGAAAGGGGCGATGGCTACACCTTC
.	TRBV5-1	.	TRBJ2-3	CASSLGGSDTQYF	TGCGCCAGCAGCCTAGGGGGATCAGATACGCAGTATTTT
.	TRBV20-1	TRBD2	TRBJ2-7	CSASLGLAGVGEQYF	TGCAGTGCTAGTTTGGGTCTGGCGGGAGTCGGCGAGCAGTACTTC